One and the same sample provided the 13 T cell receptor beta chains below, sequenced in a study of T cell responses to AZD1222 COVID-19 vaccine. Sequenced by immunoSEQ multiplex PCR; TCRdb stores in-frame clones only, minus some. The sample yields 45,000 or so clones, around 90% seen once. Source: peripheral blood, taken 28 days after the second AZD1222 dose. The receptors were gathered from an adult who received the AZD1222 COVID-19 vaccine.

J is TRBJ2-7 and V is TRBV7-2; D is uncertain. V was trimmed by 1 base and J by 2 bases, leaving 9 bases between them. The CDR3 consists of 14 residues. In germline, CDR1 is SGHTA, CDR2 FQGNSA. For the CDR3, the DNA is TGTGCCAGCAGCTTAGACCCCCAGGCCTACGAGCAGTACTTC. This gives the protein CASSLDPQAYEQYF.

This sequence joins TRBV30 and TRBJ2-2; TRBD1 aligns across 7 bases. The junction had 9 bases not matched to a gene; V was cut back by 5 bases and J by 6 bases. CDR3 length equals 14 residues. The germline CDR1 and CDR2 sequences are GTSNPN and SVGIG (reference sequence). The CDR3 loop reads CAWARTGSAGELFF. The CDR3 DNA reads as TGTGCCTGGGCGAGGACAGGAAGTGCCGGGGAGCTGTTTTTT.

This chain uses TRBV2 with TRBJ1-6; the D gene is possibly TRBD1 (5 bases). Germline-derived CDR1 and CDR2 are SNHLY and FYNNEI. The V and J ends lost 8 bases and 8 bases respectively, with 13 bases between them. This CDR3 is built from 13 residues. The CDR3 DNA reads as TGTGCCAGCTTACAGGTTCGGGATTCACCCCTCCACTTT. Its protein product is CASLQVRDSPLHF.

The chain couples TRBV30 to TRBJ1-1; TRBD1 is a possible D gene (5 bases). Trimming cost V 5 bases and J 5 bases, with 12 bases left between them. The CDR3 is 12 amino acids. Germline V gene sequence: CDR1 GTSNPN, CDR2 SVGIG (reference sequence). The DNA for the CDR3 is TGTGCCTGGGGGGCCTCTGGGACTGAAGCTTTCTTT. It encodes CAWGASGTEAFF.

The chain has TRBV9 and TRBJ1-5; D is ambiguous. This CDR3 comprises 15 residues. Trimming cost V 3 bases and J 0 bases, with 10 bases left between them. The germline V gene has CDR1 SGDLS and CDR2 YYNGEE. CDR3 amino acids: CASSADGYSNQPQHF. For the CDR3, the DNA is TGTGCCAGCAGCGCAGACGGATATAGCAATCAGCCCCAGCATTTT.

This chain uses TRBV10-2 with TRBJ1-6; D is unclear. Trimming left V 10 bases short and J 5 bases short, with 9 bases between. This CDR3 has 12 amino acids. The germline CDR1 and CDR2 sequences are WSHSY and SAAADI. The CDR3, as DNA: TGCGCCACCGCCCGTGATAATTCACCCCTCCACTTT. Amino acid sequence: CATARDNSPLHF.

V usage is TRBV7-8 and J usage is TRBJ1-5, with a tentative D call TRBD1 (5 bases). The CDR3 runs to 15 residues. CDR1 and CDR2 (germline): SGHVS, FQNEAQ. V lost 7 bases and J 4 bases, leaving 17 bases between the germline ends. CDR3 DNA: TGTGCCAGCACTCGAGGATGGGGCGGGAATCAGCCCCAGCATTTT. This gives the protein CASTRGWGGNQPQHF.

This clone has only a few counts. The CDR3 region is CSARIGEKLFF. The CDR3 nucleotides are TGCAGTGCTCGGATAGGTGAAAAACTGTTTTTT. The chain carries TRBV20-1 and TRBJ1-4; D is unclear. Per germline, CDR1 DFQATT and CDR2 SNEGSKA (reference sequence). Trimming stripped 5 bases from V and 7 bases from J, with 8 bases between. The CDR3 is 11 amino acids.

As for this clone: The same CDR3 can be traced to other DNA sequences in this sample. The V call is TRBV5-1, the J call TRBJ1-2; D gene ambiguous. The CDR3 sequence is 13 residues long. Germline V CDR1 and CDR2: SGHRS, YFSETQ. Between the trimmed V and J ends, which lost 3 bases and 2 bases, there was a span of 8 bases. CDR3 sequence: CASSSDGNYGYTF. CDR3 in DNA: TGCGCCAGCAGCTCTGACGGGAACTATGGCTACACCTTC.

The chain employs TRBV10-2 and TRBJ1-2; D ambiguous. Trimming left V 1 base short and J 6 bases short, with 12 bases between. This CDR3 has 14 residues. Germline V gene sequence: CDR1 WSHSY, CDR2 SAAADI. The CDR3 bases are TGCGCCAGCAGTGAGTGGGTTCAGTTGGATGGCTACACCTTC. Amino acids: CASSEWVQLDGYTF.

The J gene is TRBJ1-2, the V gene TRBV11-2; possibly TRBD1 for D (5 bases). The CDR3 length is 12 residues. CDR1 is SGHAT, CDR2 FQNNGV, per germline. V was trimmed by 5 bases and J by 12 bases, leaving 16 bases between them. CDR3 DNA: TGTGCCAGCAGCCCTTTTGGAGGGGCGCACACCTTC. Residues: CASSPFGGAHTF.

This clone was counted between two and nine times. The CDR3 protein is CASSYTPAGGPEDTQYF. CDR3 nucleotide sequence: TGTGCCAGCAGTTACACCCCAGCGGGGGGGCCGGAGGATACGCAGTATTTT. This chain connects TRBV6-2 or TRBV6-3 to TRBJ2-3, with 10 bases identical to TRBD2. V shed 2 bases, J shed 6 bases, and the junction held 11 bases outside the gene matches. From germline, CDR1 is MNHEY and CDR2 SVGEGT. This CDR3 spans 17 amino acids.

The CDR3 here is CASSLVSGTYEQYF. DNA of the CDR3: TGCGCCAGCAGCTTGGTTAGCGGTACCTACGAGCAGTACTTC. The J gene is TRBJ2-7, the V gene TRBV5-1, with a tentative D call TRBD2 (6 bases). Per the germline V gene, CDR1 is SGHRS and CDR2 is YFSETQ. CDR3 length: 14 residues. V was trimmed by 0 bases and J by 2 bases, leaving 9 bases between them.